Listed here are 14 T cell receptor beta chains from one sample, sequenced in a study of blood T cell repertoires in COVID-19. Generated by immunoSEQ multiplex PCR, the TCRdb table keeps only in-frame clones and is missing some. The data contain around 110,000 clones, 85% of them singletons. Sequencing was performed on peripheral blood. Receptors originate from a man aged 40-49 years with acute or convalescent COVID-19.

This sequence joins TRBV6-2 or TRBV6-3 and TRBJ2-5; 13 nucleotides line up with TRBD2. This CDR3 has 19 residues. Germline V gene data show CDR1 as MNHEY and CDR2 as SVGEGT. The junction had 7 bases not matched to a gene; V was cut back by 0 bases and J by 0 bases. For the CDR3, the DNA is TGTGCCAGCAGTTACTCGAAGGGACTAGCGGGGTTGTACCAAGAGACCCAGTACTTC. Residues: CASSYSKGLAGLYQETQYF.

The V and J genes are TRBV12-3 or TRBV12-4 and TRBJ2-1; 8 bases match TRBD2. Germline trimming cut 10 bases from V and 8 bases from J; bases unmatched to any gene: 10. The CDR3 is 13 amino acids. CDR3 in amino acids: CATLRGGPDEQFF. The CDR3 bases are TGTGCCACCCTCCGGGGGGGCCCGGATGAGCAGTTCTTC.

The CDR3 region has the DNA TGTGCCTGGAGTTCCCTCCGGGACAGGGTTAACTATGGCTACACCTTC. Its translation: CAWSSLRDRVNYGYTF. This sequence joins TRBV30 and TRBJ1-2; 9 bases align to TRBD1. The CDR3 totals 16 residues. CDR1 is GTSNPN, CDR2 SVGIG, per germline (reference sequence). V lost 2 bases, J lost 1 base, and 8 bases stayed unmatched.

J is TRBJ2-1 and V is TRBV6-1, with 9 bases matching TRBD1. The V gene's germline CDR1 is MNHNS and CDR2 SASEGT. J was trimmed by 9 bases and V by 3 bases; bases with no gene match: 6. The CDR3 is 14 residues long. This CDR3 reads CASSDSGQGTEQFF. In nucleotides, the CDR3 is TGTGCCAGCAGTGATTCGGGACAGGGTACTGAGCAGTTCTTC.

The rearrangement joins TRBV11-2 to TRBJ2-7, with 8 bases fitting TRBD1. CDR1 and CDR2 (germline): SGHAT, FQNNGV. The ends lost 1 base at V and 4 bases at J; junction bases unmatched: 6. This CDR3 is built from 15 residues. CDR3 region: CASSLGDRRIYEQYF. The CDR3 bases are TGTGCCAGCAGCTTAGGGGACAGGAGGATTTACGAGCAGTACTTC. The whole variable domain, remainder taken from reference TRBV11-2 and TRBJ2-7, is EAGVAQSPRYKIIEKRQSVAFWCNPISGHATLYWYQQILGQGPKLLIQFQNNGVVDDSQLPKDRFSAERLKGVDSTLKIQPAKLEDSAVYLCASSLGDRRIYEQYFGPGTRLTVT.

The V gene is TRBV7-2, the J gene TRBJ1-2; 9 bases fit TRBD1. V shed 3 bases and J 7 bases; nucleotides not matched to a gene: 6. The CDR3 loop spans 14 amino acids. Looked up from germline, CDR1 is SGHTA and CDR2 is FQGNSA. The CDR3 is CASSFGTGLIGYTF. The CDR3, as DNA: TGTGCCAGCAGCTTCGGGACAGGGTTGATTGGCTACACCTTC.

The J gene is TRBJ2-3, the V gene TRBV7-3; a possible D gene is TRBD1 (6 bases). This CDR3 spans 16 amino acids. CDR1 is SGHTA, CDR2 FQGTGA, per germline. V lost 5 bases and J 2 bases, leaving 17 bases between the germline ends. CDR3 DNA: TGTGCCAGCAGCCCAAGGCCAACAGGGCCCACAGATACGCAGTATTTT. Its protein product is CASSPRPTGPTDTQYF.

The gene calls are TRBV28 and TRBJ2-3, with 7 bases that match TRBD2. Trimming removed 8 bases from V and 2 bases from J; junction bases left unmatched: 4. Per the germline V gene, CDR1 is MDHEN and CDR2 is SYDVKM. This CDR3 region has 13 residues. DNA for the CDR3: TGTGCCAGCGGGGGGGGATTCACAGATACGCAGTATTTT. Translating gives CASGGGFTDTQYF. The whole variable domain, remainder taken from reference TRBV28 and TRBJ2-3, is DVKVTQSSRYLVKRTGEKVFLECVQDMDHENMFWYRQDPGLGLRLIYFSYDVKMKEKGDIPEGYSVSREKKERFSLILESASTNQTSMYLCASGGGFTDTQYFGPGTRLTVL.

The V gene is TRBV7-2, the J gene TRBJ2-1, with unresolved D. V was cut by 5 bases and J by 7 bases, with 12 bases left in between. CDR3 size: 13 residues. Germline V gene lookup returns CDR1 SGHTA and CDR2 FQGNSA. In DNA, the CDR3 is TGTGCCAGCAGCCTGTTTTTGGCTAATGAGCAGTTCTTC. This translates into CASSLFLANEQFF. The full variable domain, with the rest looked up from reference TRBV7-2 and TRBJ2-1, is GAGVSQSPSNKVTEKGKDVELRCDPISGHTALYWYRQSLGQGLEFLIYFQGNSAPDKSGLPSDRFSAERTGGSVSTLTIQRTQQEDSAVYLCASSLFLANEQFFGPGTRLTVL.

The V gene is TRBV5-5, the J gene TRBJ2-1; TRBD1 is a possible D gene (6 bases). This CDR3 comprises 13 residues. V was pared by 2 bases and J by 10 bases, with 13 bases between. CDR1 and CDR2 from the germline V gene are SGHKS and YYEKEE (reference sequence). CDR3 in amino acids: CASSFTGFGEQFF. CDR3 nucleotide sequence: TGTGCCAGCAGCTTCACAGGGTTCGGGGAGCAGTTCTTC. Full variable domain (rest looked up from reference TRBV5-5 and TRBJ2-1): DAGVTQSPTHLIKTRGQQVTLRCSPISGHKSVSWYQQVLGQGPQFIFQYYEKEERGRGNFPDRFSARQFPNYSSELNVNALLLGDSALYLCASSFTGFGEQFFGPGTRLTVL.

The chain links TRBV28 to TRBJ2-3; TRBD2 matches 10 bases. V shed 6 bases and J 2 bases; nucleotides not matched to a gene: 5. This CDR3 spans 15 amino acids. CDR1 is MDHEN and CDR2 is SYDVKM in the germline V gene. CDR3 nucleotide sequence: TGTGCCAGCAGCCCGGGACTAGCGTACACAGATACGCAGTATTTT. Encoded protein: CASSPGLAYTDTQYF.

The chain has TRBV7-8 and TRBJ2-1; 9 bases match TRBD2. The junction had 9 bases not matched to a gene; V was cut back by 7 bases and J by 8 bases. CDR1 is SGHVS, CDR2 FQNEAQ, per germline. The CDR3 has 14 residues. CDR3 nucleotides: TGTGCCAGCAACCAAGTAGCGGGGGTGGATGAGCAGTTCTTC. This translates into CASNQVAGVDEQFF. The full variable domain, with the rest looked up from reference TRBV7-8 and TRBJ2-1, is GAGVSQSPRYKVAKRGQDVALRCDPISGHVSLFWYQQALGQGPEFLTYFQNEAQLDKSGLPSDRFFAERPEGSVSTLKIQRTQQEDSAVYLCASNQVAGVDEQFFGPGTRLTVL.

CDR3 region: CASSLDGSNQPQHF. The CDR3, as DNA: TGTGCCAGCAGCTTGGACGGTAGCAATCAGCCCCAGCATTTT. This chain connects TRBV5-5 to TRBJ1-5; D is uncertain. Trimming cost V 0 bases and J 0 bases, with 4 bases left between them. This CDR3 contains 14 residues. The V gene's germline CDR1 is SGHKS and CDR2 YYEKEE (reference sequence).

The CDR3 DNA follows: TGCGCCAGCAGCCGATGGACAGGGACAAGCAATGAGCAGTTCTTC. This encodes CASSRWTGTSNEQFF. The chain recombines TRBV4-3 with TRBJ2-1, with TRBD1 matching 8 bases. V was pared by 4 bases and J by 6 bases, with 8 bases of the junction left unmatched. CDR3 length: 15 amino acids. Germline CDR1 reads LGHNA; CDR2 reads YSLEER.